The clone carrying this TCR beta chain has a single count. What it binds is not known. Sequencing used immunoSEQ multiplex PCR; TCRdb keeps in-frame clones, though not all of them. Among tens of thousands of clones listed, just over 85% were seen once. This record comes from a study of radiation and T cells in renal cell carcinoma. Study outcomes and limitations: In blood, top tumor clones expanded by 2 weeks, shrinking by 4.

Time point specified: blood 2 weeks post-SBRT. Sample treatment: 15 Gy SBRT to primary tumor, nephrectomy 4 weeks later. This TCR derives from a woman in her 50s with renal cell carcinoma. Sample: blood, taken from a patient whose treatment included radiotherapy and nephrectomy.

Here the CDR3 reads CASSFGTENSPLHF. The CDR3 DNA reads as TGTGCCAGCAGCTTTGGGACGGAAAATTCACCCCTCCACTTT. The V gene is TRBV9, the J gene TRBJ1-6, with D tentatively TRBD1 (5 bases). V lost 4 bases, J lost 7 bases, and 12 bases lay in between. This CDR3 is 14 amino acids long. Germline CDR1 SGDLS, CDR2 YYNGEE.